This note documents a single T cell receptor (beta chain) sequence. Its antigen remains unknown. In the same sample, other DNA sequences code for this CDR3. The treatment: some 19 received Ad26.COV2.S at low or high dose, single or two shots; 5 received placebo; per-sample allocation not given. Following the first vaccine or placebo injection, samples were taken on day 63. A Boston adult aged 18-55 years was the donor. The data belong to a study of Ad26.COV2.S vaccination and SARS-CoV-2 variants. Study context: Once, or twice with 56 days between doses, Ad26.COV2.S was given intramuscularly.

V shed 4 bases and J shed 8 bases, with 17 bases lying between them. CDR1 and CDR2 (germline): GTSNPN, SVGIG (reference sequence). The CDR3 consists of 14 residues. Libraries were prepared by immunoSEQ multiplex PCR; TCRdb keeps only in-frame clonotypes and omits some of them. The sample records over 250,000 clones, around 87% being singletons. General study findings and limits: Spike-specific responses of CD8+ and CD4+ T cells were reported to display substantial breadth after vaccination.

The rearrangement links TRBV30 to TRBJ1-4; a weak D match, TRBD1 (5 bases). Sample: peripheral blood, taken in a trial of Ad26.COV2.S vaccine versus placebo. This clonotype originated in a person between 18 and 65 years old who received the Ad26.COV2.S COVID-19 vaccine or a placebo. CDR3 sequence: CAWNGQGVGEKLFF. DNA of the CDR3: TGTGCCTGGAATGGACAAGGAGTAGGGGAAAAACTGTTTTTT. The complete variable domain, with remaining parts taken from reference TRBV30 and TRBJ1-4, reads SQTIHQWPATLVQPVGSPLSLECTVEGTSNPNLYWYRQAAGRGLQLLFYSVGIGQISSEVPQNLSASRPQDRQFILSSKKLLLSDSGFYLCAWNGQGVGEKLFFGSGTQLSVL.